These T cell receptor beta chains were read from a single sample in a study of blood T cell repertoires in COVID-19. This table comes from immunoSEQ multiplex PCR, and its TCRdb copy is limited to in-frame clones, with some not included. This sample has around 15,000 clones, with 89% found just once. The sample comprised peripheral blood. The receptors originated from a human donor in a cohort sampled during active COVID-19. Each CDR3 is given with its conserved first and last residue. The order of the fields is CDR3 length, J gene, D gene, clone size, V gene, CDR3 DNA, CDR3 protein. D genes are given only for firm matches. Size tells how often a clone was seen (once, few, many) or the class of an expanded clone, and some rows leave it out.

cdr3_length: 12; j_call: TRBJ1-1; d_call: NA; clone_size: NA; v_call: TRBV5-4; cdr3_nt: TGTGCCAGCAGCGGCAGGAACACTGAAGCTTTCTTT; cdr3_aa: CASSGRNTEAFF
cdr3_length: 16; j_call: TRBJ2-2; d_call: NA; clone_size: NA; v_call: TRBV19; cdr3_nt: TGTGCCAGTATCCCAAGAGGGACAATCAACACCGGGGAGCTGTTTTTT; cdr3_aa: CASIPRGTINTGELFF
cdr3_length: 12; j_call: TRBJ1-2; d_call: TRBD1; clone_size: NA; v_call: TRBV29-1; cdr3_nt: TGCAGCGTTACAGGGGCCCTCTATGGCTACACCTTC; cdr3_aa: CSVTGALYGYTF
cdr3_length: 16; j_call: TRBJ2-5; d_call: TRBD2; clone_size: NA; v_call: TRBV3-1/TRBV3-2; cdr3_nt: TGTGCCAGCAGCCTCCCGGGACTAGCGGGGTGGGAGACCCAGTACTTC; cdr3_aa: CASSLPGLAGWETQYF
cdr3_length: 14; j_call: TRBJ2-7; d_call: NA; clone_size: NA; v_call: TRBV5-5; cdr3_nt: TGTGCCAGCAGCTTGGTCACCAACACCTACGAGCAGTACTTC; cdr3_aa: CASSLVTNTYEQYF
cdr3_length: 15; j_call: TRBJ1-3; d_call: NA; clone_size: NA; v_call: TRBV5-5; cdr3_nt: TGTGCCAGCAGCTTAGAAGGAGCCTCTGGAAACACCATATATTTT; cdr3_aa: CASSLEGASGNTIYF
cdr3_length: 13; j_call: TRBJ1-1; d_call: NA; clone_size: few; v_call: TRBV30; cdr3_nt: TGTGCCTGGAGTGTAGGAGGGCCCGCTGAAGCTTTCTTT; cdr3_aa: CAWSVGGPAEAFF
cdr3_length: 15; j_call: TRBJ2-7; d_call: NA; clone_size: NA; v_call: TRBV29-1; cdr3_nt: TGCAGCGTCGAAACTACAGGGTATGTCCCCTACGAGCAGTACTTC; cdr3_aa: CSVETTGYVPYEQYF
cdr3_length: 16; j_call: TRBJ2-3; d_call: TRBD1; clone_size: NA; v_call: TRBV7-9; cdr3_nt: TGTGCCAGCAGCTTATTGGGACAGGGGCGTGCAGATACGCAGTATTTT; cdr3_aa: CASSLLGQGRADTQYF
cdr3_length: 15; j_call: TRBJ1-5; d_call: TRBD1; clone_size: once; v_call: TRBV30; cdr3_nt: TGTGCCTGGAGTCCCGGACAGGGTGGCAATCAGCCCCAGCATTTT; cdr3_aa: CAWSPGQGGNQPQHF
cdr3_length: 14; j_call: TRBJ2-2; d_call: NA; clone_size: NA; v_call: TRBV6-6; cdr3_nt: TGTGCCAGCAGTTATCACAGGCCGACCGGGGAGCTGTTTTTT; cdr3_aa: CASSYHRPTGELFF
cdr3_length: 15; j_call: TRBJ2-7; d_call: TRBD1; clone_size: NA; v_call: TRBV27; cdr3_nt: TGTGCCAGCAGTCCCGACGGGACAGGGGTCGGCGAGCAGTACTTC; cdr3_aa: CASSPDGTGVGEQYF
cdr3_length: 15; j_call: TRBJ2-1; d_call: TRBD1; clone_size: NA; v_call: TRBV7-8; cdr3_nt: TGTGCCAGCAGCTTATTGGCAGGGGGCTACAATGAGCAGTTCTTC; cdr3_aa: CASSLLAGGYNEQFF
cdr3_length: 15; j_call: TRBJ1-2; d_call: NA; clone_size: NA; v_call: TRBV25-1; cdr3_nt: TGTGCCAGCAGTGAATTTGGCAGGGCCAACTATGGCTACACCTTC; cdr3_aa: CASSEFGRANYGYTF
cdr3_length: 15; j_call: TRBJ1-1; d_call: NA; clone_size: few; v_call: TRBV7-9; cdr3_nt: TGTGCCAGCAGCTACAGCCGGGGATTGAACACTGAAGCTTTCTTT; cdr3_aa: CASSYSRGLNTEAFF
cdr3_length: 18; j_call: TRBJ1-5; d_call: TRBD1; clone_size: once; v_call: TRBV19; cdr3_nt: TGTGCCAGTAGTAGTGGGACAGGGGGTATCCATAGCAATCAGCCCCAGCATTTT; cdr3_aa: CASSSGTGGIHSNQPQHF
cdr3_length: 13; j_call: TRBJ1-4; d_call: NA; clone_size: NA; v_call: TRBV27; cdr3_nt: TGTGCCAGCAGTGCCGGACAGCTTGAAAAACTGTTTTTT; cdr3_aa: CASSAGQLEKLFF
cdr3_length: 15; j_call: TRBJ2-5; d_call: TRBD2; clone_size: medium-sized; v_call: TRBV5-4; cdr3_nt: TGTGCCAGCAGCCCTCCTAGCGGGGATGTGGAGACCCAGTACTTC; cdr3_aa: CASSPPSGDVETQYF
cdr3_length: 13; j_call: TRBJ2-7; d_call: NA; clone_size: NA; v_call: TRBV18; cdr3_nt: TGTGCCAGCTCACAACCACCAGGGCGCGAGCAGTACTTC; cdr3_aa: CASSQPPGREQYF
cdr3_length: 15; j_call: TRBJ2-5; d_call: TRBD2; clone_size: few; v_call: TRBV7-2; cdr3_nt: TGTGCCAGCAGCTTAGGCGGGGGGGGTCAAGAGACCCAGTACTTC; cdr3_aa: CASSLGGGGQETQYF
cdr3_length: 18; j_call: TRBJ2-7; d_call: NA; clone_size: few; v_call: TRBV4-2; cdr3_nt: TGTGCCAGCAGCCAAGACCCGGGGGTTAGTTGGGAGGCGGGAGAGCAGTACTTC; cdr3_aa: CASSQDPGVSWEAGEQYF
cdr3_length: 17; j_call: TRBJ1-5; d_call: TRBD1; clone_size: NA; v_call: TRBV7-8; cdr3_nt: TGTGCCAGCAGCTTAGAAGGGGGCCAGGGGGCTCGGCAGCCCCAGCATTTT; cdr3_aa: CASSLEGGQGARQPQHF
cdr3_length: 16; j_call: TRBJ1-5; d_call: NA; clone_size: few; v_call: TRBV27; cdr3_nt: TGTGCCAGCAGTCCCTACAGGGTTCCTAGCAATCAGCCCCAGCATTTT; cdr3_aa: CASSPYRVPSNQPQHF
cdr3_length: 15; j_call: TRBJ1-1; d_call: TRBD1; clone_size: NA; v_call: TRBV6-2/TRBV6-3; cdr3_nt: TGTGCCAGCAGCCGTCAGGGGGGTAGCGGCACTGAAGCTTTCTTT; cdr3_aa: CASSRQGGSGTEAFF
cdr3_length: 17; j_call: TRBJ1-1; d_call: NA; clone_size: NA; v_call: TRBV9; cdr3_nt: TGTGCCAGCAGCGTAGGGTTCGTAGGGGGACGGAGCACTGAAGCTTTCTTT; cdr3_aa: CASSVGFVGGRSTEAFF
cdr3_length: 15; j_call: TRBJ2-1; d_call: NA; clone_size: NA; v_call: TRBV7-9; cdr3_nt: TGTGCCAGCAGCTTATCCGAGGGGGTCCACAATGAGCAGTTCTTC; cdr3_aa: CASSLSEGVHNEQFF
cdr3_length: 15; j_call: TRBJ1-6; d_call: TRBD1; clone_size: NA; v_call: TRBV19; cdr3_nt: TGTGCCAGTAGTATTAGTAAAGGGGGCAGGTCACCCCTCCACTTT; cdr3_aa: CASSISKGGRSPLHF
cdr3_length: 14; j_call: TRBJ2-7; d_call: NA; clone_size: NA; v_call: TRBV19; cdr3_nt: TGTGCCAGTAGTCACGGGATCCCTGCCTACGAGCAGTACTTC; cdr3_aa: CASSHGIPAYEQYF
cdr3_length: 14; j_call: TRBJ1-4; d_call: TRBD1; clone_size: NA; v_call: TRBV30; cdr3_nt: TGTGCCTGGAGACCCAGGGGGGCTAATGAAAAACTGTTTTTT; cdr3_aa: CAWRPRGANEKLFF
cdr3_length: 14; j_call: TRBJ2-7; d_call: TRBD1; clone_size: NA; v_call: TRBV5-6; cdr3_nt: TGTGCCAGCAGCTCCCGGGACAGGGCCTACGAGCAGTACTTC; cdr3_aa: CASSSRDRAYEQYF
cdr3_length: 15; j_call: TRBJ2-7; d_call: TRBD1; clone_size: medium-sized; v_call: TRBV10-3; cdr3_nt: TGTGCCATCAGTGACCTGGACAGGGTAACCTACGAGCAGTACTTC; cdr3_aa: CAISDLDRVTYEQYF
cdr3_length: 12; j_call: TRBJ1-1; d_call: NA; clone_size: NA; v_call: TRBV29-1; cdr3_nt: TGCAGCGTGAGTCCAAAAAACACTGAAGCTTTCTTT; cdr3_aa: CSVSPKNTEAFF
cdr3_length: 15; j_call: TRBJ1-5; d_call: TRBD1; clone_size: NA; v_call: TRBV2; cdr3_nt: TGTGCCAGCAGCGCTACCGGGACAGGAAATCAGCCCCAGCATTTT; cdr3_aa: CASSATGTGNQPQHF
cdr3_length: 17; j_call: TRBJ2-5; d_call: NA; clone_size: once; v_call: TRBV5-4; cdr3_nt: TGTGCCAGCAGCTTGGAGTCGGGCGGGGGCCCCTCTGGGACCCAGTACTTC; cdr3_aa: CASSLESGGGPSGTQYF
cdr3_length: 16; j_call: TRBJ2-1; d_call: TRBD1; clone_size: NA; v_call: TRBV27; cdr3_nt: TGTGCCAGCAGCCCAATCGACAGGGGGGTACACAATGAGCAGTTCTTC; cdr3_aa: CASSPIDRGVHNEQFF
cdr3_length: 17; j_call: TRBJ2-1; d_call: TRBD1; clone_size: NA; v_call: TRBV5-6; cdr3_nt: TGTGCCAGCAGTTTACCGACAGGGGGCATGAGTAACAATGAGCAGTTCTTC; cdr3_aa: CASSLPTGGMSNNEQFF
cdr3_length: 16; j_call: TRBJ2-5; d_call: TRBD1; clone_size: NA; v_call: TRBV19; cdr3_nt: TGTGCCAGTAGAACCCGGGACAGGGGGCACCAAGAGACCCAGTACTTC; cdr3_aa: CASRTRDRGHQETQYF
cdr3_length: 15; j_call: TRBJ1-5; d_call: NA; clone_size: NA; v_call: TRBV6-1; cdr3_nt: TGTGCCAGCAGTGAAAGGCCGCAGGGCAGCCAGCCCCAGCATTTT; cdr3_aa: CASSERPQGSQPQHF
cdr3_length: 17; j_call: TRBJ2-2; d_call: NA; clone_size: NA; v_call: TRBV27; cdr3_nt: TGTGCCAGCAGTTTTAGGGGAACAGGGCTGGGCACCGGGGAGCTGTTTTTT; cdr3_aa: CASSFRGTGLGTGELFF
cdr3_length: 13; j_call: TRBJ1-1; d_call: NA; clone_size: NA; v_call: TRBV19; cdr3_nt: TGTGCCAGTAGTGGTGACAGGTTCACTGAAGCTTTCTTT; cdr3_aa: CASSGDRFTEAFF
cdr3_length: 15; j_call: TRBJ1-1; d_call: TRBD1; clone_size: NA; v_call: TRBV5-1; cdr3_nt: TGCGCCAGCAGCCTCGGACAGGGTGGGAACACTGAAGCTTTCTTT; cdr3_aa: CASSLGQGGNTEAFF
cdr3_length: 15; j_call: TRBJ1-6; d_call: TRBD1; clone_size: NA; v_call: TRBV6-5; cdr3_nt: TGTGCCAGCAGTCTCCCCCGACAGGGTGGTTCACCCCTCCACTTT; cdr3_aa: CASSLPRQGGSPLHF
cdr3_length: 13; j_call: TRBJ2-7; d_call: NA; clone_size: once; v_call: TRBV29-1; cdr3_nt: TGCAGCGTGACGTCGGGGTCTGGATACGAGCAGTACTTC; cdr3_aa: CSVTSGSGYEQYF
cdr3_length: 14; j_call: TRBJ1-1; d_call: NA; clone_size: NA; v_call: TRBV7-6; cdr3_nt: TGTGCCAGCAGCTTAACCAGGGGCGGTACTGAAGCTTTCTTT; cdr3_aa: CASSLTRGGTEAFF
cdr3_length: 17; j_call: TRBJ1-3; d_call: TRBD1; clone_size: NA; v_call: TRBV27; cdr3_nt: TGTGCCAGCAGTCCGGACAGGGGGCCGGGCTCTGGAAACACCATATATTTT; cdr3_aa: CASSPDRGPGSGNTIYF
cdr3_length: 15; j_call: TRBJ1-5; d_call: NA; clone_size: NA; v_call: TRBV10-3; cdr3_nt: TGTGCCATCAGTGAGTCGGAAGACAGGAACGCACCCCAGCATTTT; cdr3_aa: CAISESEDRNAPQHF
cdr3_length: 12; j_call: TRBJ1-2; d_call: NA; clone_size: NA; v_call: TRBV2; cdr3_nt: TGTGCCAGCACACGGGGGGCGGTAGGCTACACCTTC; cdr3_aa: CASTRGAVGYTF
cdr3_length: 14; j_call: TRBJ2-5; d_call: NA; clone_size: NA; v_call: TRBV7-2; cdr3_nt: TGTGCCAGCAGCCCAGGGTCGTACCAAGAGACCCAGTACTTC; cdr3_aa: CASSPGSYQETQYF
cdr3_length: 16; j_call: TRBJ1-2; d_call: TRBD1; clone_size: NA; v_call: TRBV25-1; cdr3_nt: TGTGCCAGCAGTGATGACAGGGGAGGAGGATCTTATGGCTACACCTTC; cdr3_aa: CASSDDRGGGSYGYTF
cdr3_length: 13; j_call: TRBJ2-5; d_call: NA; clone_size: few; v_call: TRBV9; cdr3_nt: TGTGCCAGCAGCGCCCTTCCCCTAGAGACCCAGTACTTC; cdr3_aa: CASSALPLETQYF
cdr3_length: 14; j_call: TRBJ2-5; d_call: NA; clone_size: NA; v_call: TRBV27; cdr3_nt: TGTGCCAGCAGTTTATCGTGGGACATAGAGACCCAGTACTTC; cdr3_aa: CASSLSWDIETQYF
cdr3_length: 14; j_call: TRBJ1-1; d_call: NA; clone_size: NA; v_call: TRBV5-1; cdr3_nt: TGCGCCAGCAGCTTGGGACAGCAGAACACTGAAGCTTTCTTT; cdr3_aa: CASSLGQQNTEAFF
cdr3_length: 13; j_call: TRBJ1-5; d_call: TRBD1; clone_size: NA; v_call: TRBV6-5; cdr3_nt: TGTGCCAGCATCTTGACAGGGAATCAGCCCCAGCATTTT; cdr3_aa: CASILTGNQPQHF
cdr3_length: 16; j_call: TRBJ2-2; d_call: NA; clone_size: few; v_call: TRBV3-1/TRBV3-2; cdr3_nt: TGTGCCAGCAGCCAAGAACTAGGGCGGGGGCCCGGGGAGCTGTTTTTT; cdr3_aa: CASSQELGRGPGELFF
cdr3_length: 15; j_call: TRBJ2-5; d_call: TRBD1; clone_size: NA; v_call: TRBV7-2; cdr3_nt: TGTGCCAGCAGCTTAGCGGGACAGGTTCAAGAGACCCAGTACTTC; cdr3_aa: CASSLAGQVQETQYF
cdr3_length: 16; j_call: TRBJ2-1; d_call: TRBD2; clone_size: NA; v_call: TRBV18; cdr3_nt: TGTGCCAGCTCACCGCTCCTAGCGGGGGGGCGAAATGAGCAGTTCTTC; cdr3_aa: CASSPLLAGGRNEQFF
cdr3_length: 16; j_call: TRBJ2-5; d_call: TRBD2; clone_size: NA; v_call: TRBV9; cdr3_nt: TGTGCCAGCAGCACCGGACTAGCGGAATACCAAGAGACCCAGTACTTC; cdr3_aa: CASSTGLAEYQETQYF